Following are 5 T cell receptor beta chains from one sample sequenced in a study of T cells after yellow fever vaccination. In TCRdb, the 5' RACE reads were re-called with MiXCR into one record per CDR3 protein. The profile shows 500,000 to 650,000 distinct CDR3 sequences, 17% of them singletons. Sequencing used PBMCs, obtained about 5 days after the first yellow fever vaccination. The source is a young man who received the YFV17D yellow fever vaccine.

The CDR3 coding sequence is TGTGCCAGCACCATAGCCCTCTGGCGGGGGGGCCGGGAGACCCAGTACTTC. The encoded protein is CASTIALWRGGRETQYF. This chain joins TRBV7-2 and TRBJ2-5; 9 bases are shared with TRBD2. Germline CDR1 is SGHTA and CDR2 is FQGNSA. Losses at the gene ends were 7 bases for V and 5 bases for J; bases not matched to a gene: 17. The CDR3 covers 17 residues. Drawing the rest from reference TRBV7-2 and TRBJ2-5, the complete variable domain is GAGVSQSPSNKVTEKGKDVELRCDPISGHTALYWYRQSLGQGLEFLIYFQGNSAPDKSGLPSDRFSAERTGGSVSTLTIQRTQQEDSAVYLCASTIALWRGGRETQYFGPGTRLLVL.

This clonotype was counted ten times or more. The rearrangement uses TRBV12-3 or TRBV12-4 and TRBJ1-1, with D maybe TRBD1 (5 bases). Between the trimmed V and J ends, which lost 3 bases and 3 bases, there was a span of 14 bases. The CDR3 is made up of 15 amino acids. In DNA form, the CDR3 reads TGTGCCAGCAGTTTCTTGGGGCAGTCCTACACTGAAGCTTTCTTT. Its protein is CASSFLGQSYTEAFF.

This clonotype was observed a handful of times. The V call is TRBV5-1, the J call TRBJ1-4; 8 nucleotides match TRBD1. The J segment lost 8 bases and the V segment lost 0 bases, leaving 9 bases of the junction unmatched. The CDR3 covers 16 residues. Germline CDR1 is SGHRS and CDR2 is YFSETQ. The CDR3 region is CASSLVQTGQGEKLFF. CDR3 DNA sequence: TGCGCCAGCAGCTTGGTTCAAACAGGACAGGGCGAAAAACTGTTTTTT.

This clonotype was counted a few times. CDR3: CASSLSRATGDQETQYF. The CDR3 nucleotides are TGTGCCAGCAGCTTATCCCGCGCCACGGGGGATCAAGAGACCCAGTACTTC. The rearrangement joins TRBV7-2 to TRBJ2-5, with a weak D call TRBD2 (6 bases). This CDR3 has 17 amino acids. Between the trimmed V and J ends, which lost 2 bases and 2 bases, there was a span of 18 bases. The germline gives CDR1 SGHTA, CDR2 FQGNSA.

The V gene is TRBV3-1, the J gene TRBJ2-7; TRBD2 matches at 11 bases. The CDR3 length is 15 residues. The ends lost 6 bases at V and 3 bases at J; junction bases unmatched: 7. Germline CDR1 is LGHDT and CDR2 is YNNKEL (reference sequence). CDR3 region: CASRLSGGGNYEQYF. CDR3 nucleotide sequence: TGTGCCAGCAGACTTAGCGGGGGGGGCAACTACGAGCAGTACTTC.